Below, one TCR beta chain is given with its context. Naive CD8 isolation took CD45RO-negative cells positively selected for CCR7 and excluded terminally differentiated effector memory CD45RA+ cells. Profiling relied on immunoSEQ multiplex PCR, and the TCRdb table lists in-frame clones only, not all of them. The sample records about 2.2 million clones, around 93% being singletons. Trimming cost V 5 bases and J 7 bases, with 20 bases left between them. The V gene's germline CDR1 is SEHNR and CDR2 FQNEAQ (reference sequence). There are 15 residues in the CDR3. The data originate from a study of shared clonotypes between healthy human individuals. Whole-study context: Each donor contributed plates that comprised three CD4 naive, three CD4 memory, two CD8 naive and one CD8 memory.

The sequenced material came from naive CD8+ T cells from PBMCs. J is TRBJ1-2 and V is TRBV7-9; weak D call: TRBD1 (5 bases). The TCR originated in a man younger than 35 in good health. Some clones in this sample may be carry-over from other donors' samples. The CDR3 coding sequence is TGTGCCAGCAGCCAGGTGTTCAGGGAGACATCTGGCTACACCTTC. Its protein is CASSQVFRETSGYTF.